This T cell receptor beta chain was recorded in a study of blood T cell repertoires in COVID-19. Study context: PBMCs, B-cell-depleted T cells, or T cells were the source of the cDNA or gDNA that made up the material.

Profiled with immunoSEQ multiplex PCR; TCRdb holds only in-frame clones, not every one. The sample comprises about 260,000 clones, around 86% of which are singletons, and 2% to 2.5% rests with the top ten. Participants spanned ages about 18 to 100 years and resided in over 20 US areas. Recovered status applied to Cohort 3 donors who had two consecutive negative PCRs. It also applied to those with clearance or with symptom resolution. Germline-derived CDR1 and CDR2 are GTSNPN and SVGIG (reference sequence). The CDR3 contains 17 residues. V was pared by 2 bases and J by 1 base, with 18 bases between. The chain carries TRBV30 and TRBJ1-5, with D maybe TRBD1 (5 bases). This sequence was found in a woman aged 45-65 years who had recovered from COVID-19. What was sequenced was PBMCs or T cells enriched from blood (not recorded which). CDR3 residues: CAWSRWGSGTSNQPQHF. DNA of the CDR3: TGTGCCTGGAGTAGATGGGGGAGCGGGACGAGCAATCAGCCCCAGCATTTT.